The 18 T cell receptor beta chains below were found in one sample sequenced in a study of cytomegalovirus exposure and HLA in healthy donors. PCR used 60 Vbeta primers and 13 Jbeta primers. Produced via immunoSEQ multiplex PCR; TCRdb's table is partial and in-frame only. The table records about 180,000 clones, roughly 78% of them present only once. Input material: PBMCs. The receptor set was obtained from a woman in her 30s in good health and CMV-seronegative.

The gene calls are TRBV5-1 and TRBJ2-7, with 7 bases fitting TRBD1. V shed 0 bases, J shed 3 bases, and the junction held 9 bases outside the gene matches. Germline loops: CDR1 SGHRS, CDR2 YFSETQ. The CDR3 is 16 amino acids. In DNA, the CDR3 is TGCGCCAGCAGCTTGGCGATCCCGGGACAGAACTACGAGCAGTACTTC. Protein product: CASSLAIPGQNYEQYF.

The V and J genes are TRBV6-4 and TRBJ2-3; tentatively, D is TRBD1 (5 bases). Germline lookup yields CDR1 MRHNA and CDR2 SNTAGT. The CDR3 consists of 13 residues. Trimming removed 3 bases from V and 6 bases from J, with 10 bases in between. The DNA of the CDR3 is TGTGCCAGCAGTGAACGGGCAGGGGATACGCAGTATTTT. Translating gives CASSERAGDTQYF.

This clone showed up just a few times. The chain combines TRBV4-1 with TRBJ2-3, with TRBD2 matching 10 bases. This CDR3 is 17 amino acids long. The germline V gene encodes CDR1 MGHRA and CDR2 YSYEKL. V was clipped by 0 bases and J by 6 bases; unmatched bases: 9. CDR3 amino acids: CASSQEASGGVGDTQYF. The CDR3 nucleotides are TGCGCCAGCAGCCAAGAAGCTAGCGGGGGCGTTGGGGATACGCAGTATTTT.

The chain recombines TRBV5-4 with TRBJ2-5; TRBD2 might be the D (7 bases). V was clipped by 10 bases and J by 1 base, with 23 bases between them. The CDR3 extends over 16 amino acids. CDR1 is SGHNT, CDR2 YYREEE, per germline (reference sequence). The CDR3 spells CASTLGGRGLQETQYF. As DNA, the CDR3 is TGTGCCTCCACCCTGGGAGGGCGGGGGCTCCAAGAGACCCAGTACTTC.

The chain is built from TRBV19 and TRBJ2-2; possibly TRBD2 for D (5 bases). V lost 5 bases and J 0 bases, leaving 13 bases between the germline ends. CDR1 is LNHDA, CDR2 SQIVND, per germline (reference sequence). The CDR3 covers 16 residues. The chain's CDR3 is CASSSHGVPNTGELFF. The CDR3 nucleotides are TGTGCCAGTAGTTCCCACGGGGTACCGAACACCGGGGAGCTGTTTTTT.

The genes are TRBV30 and TRBJ1-3; TRBD1 aligns across 8 bases. Germline V lookup: CDR1 GTSNPN, CDR2 SVGIG (reference sequence). The CDR3 is 15 amino acids. The junction had 4 bases not matched to a gene; V was cut back by 1 base and J by 2 bases. The CDR3 spells CAWSGTGMTGNTIYF. The CDR3 nucleotides are TGTGCCTGGAGTGGGACAGGGATGACTGGAAACACCATATATTTT.

This chain links TRBV18 with TRBJ2-5; D perhaps matches TRBD1 (6 bases). Germline CDR1 KGHSH, CDR2 LQKENI. Trimming stripped 4 bases from V and 1 base from J, with 13 bases between. The CDR3 loop spans 15 amino acids. Written as DNA, the CDR3 is TGTGCCAGCTCACATCTTGACAGGAGCCAAGAGACCCAGTACTTC. This translates into CASSHLDRSQETQYF.

This chain uses TRBV5-1 with TRBJ1-2, with TRBD1 matching 8 bases. With V trimmed by 4 bases and J by 5 bases, 13 bases remained unmatched. The CDR3 covers 16 residues. CDR1 and CDR2 from the germline V gene are SGHRS and YFSETQ. CDR3 DNA sequence: TGCGCCAGCAGCACAAGACAGGGGAGCTCTGTATATGGCTACACCTTC. Encoded protein: CASSTRQGSSVYGYTF.

This chain joins TRBV5-4 and TRBJ2-5; TRBD1 agrees at 7 bases. Germline V lookup: CDR1 SGHNT, CDR2 YYREEE (reference sequence). J lost 5 bases, V lost 7 bases, and 8 bases had no gene match. The CDR3 covers 13 residues. The CDR3 spells CASGGQDPETQYF. The CDR3 DNA reads as TGTGCCAGCGGTGGACAGGACCCGGAGACCCAGTACTTC.

In its sample, this clone was seen a few times. The gene calls are TRBV4-1 and TRBJ1-1; maybe TRBD1 (6 bases). Trimming pared 5 bases from V and 5 bases from J, leaving 15 bases between. CDR3 size: 14 residues. Germline V gives CDR1 MGHRA, CDR2 YSYEKL. CDR3: CASSSEGGRTEAFF. The CDR3 nucleotides read TGCGCCAGCAGCTCCGAGGGGGGGAGGACTGAAGCTTTCTTT.

V gene TRBV30 combines with J gene TRBJ2-7; 7 positions agree with TRBD1. CDR3 length: 13 amino acids. J was trimmed by 2 bases and V by 2 bases; bases with no gene match: 3. Germline values: CDR1 GTSNPN, CDR2 SVGIG (reference sequence). DNA of the CDR3: TGTGCCTGGAGTAGGGACAGTCCCTACGAGCAGTACTTC. This sequence encodes CAWSRDSPYEQYF.

This rearrangement joins TRBV5-1 to TRBJ2-3, with D perhaps matching TRBD2 (5 bases). This CDR3 has 14 amino acids. V was trimmed by 7 bases and J by 3 bases, leaving 15 bases between them. Germline lookup yields CDR1 SGHRS and CDR2 YFSETQ. The CDR3 sequence: CASSATSTTDTQYF. The CDR3 nucleotides are TGCGCCAGCTCGGCCACTAGTACGACAGATACGCAGTATTTT.

A few counts support this clone. The chain is built from TRBV6-5 and TRBJ1-2; 9 bases are a match to TRBD1. Germline V gene lookup returns CDR1 MNHEY and CDR2 SVGAGI. This CDR3 region has 13 residues. V lost 5 bases, J lost 6 bases, and 4 bases stayed unmatched. The CDR3 is CASSLGQGDGYTF. The CDR3 bases are TGTGCCAGCAGTCTGGGACAGGGAGATGGCTACACCTTC.

The CDR3 coding sequence is TGTGCCAGCAGTTCCGGACAGGGGTTATTATACGAGCAGTACTTC. Its translation: CASSSGQGLLYEQYF. The chain links TRBV13 to TRBJ2-7; 9 positions match TRBD1. Trimming removed 6 bases from V and 4 bases from J; junction bases left unmatched: 10. Germline V gene lookup returns CDR1 PRHDT and CDR2 FYEKMQ (reference sequence). The CDR3 is 15 residues long.

This clone was recorded once. The V call is TRBV5-6, the J call TRBJ1-1, with 7 positions matching TRBD1. This CDR3 is 15 amino acids long. Germline trimming cut 1 base from V and 1 base from J; bases unmatched to any gene: 4. The germline V gene has CDR1 SGHDT and CDR2 YYEEEE. CDR3 amino acids: CASSLLDRENTEAFF. CDR3 bases: TGTGCCAGCAGCTTGTTAGACAGGGAGAACACTGAAGCTTTCTTT.

The chain employs TRBV6-1 and TRBJ2-7; a weak D match, TRBD2 (6 bases). The CDR3 extends over 15 amino acids. Trimming removed 1 base from V and 3 bases from J, with 13 bases in between. In germline, CDR1 is MNHNS, CDR2 SASEGT. The CDR3 nucleotides read TGTGCCAGCAGTGAAGGGGAGGCAGGCTACTACGAGCAGTACTTC. Translation: CASSEGEAGYYEQYF.

V and J are TRBV7-9 and TRBJ1-3; 11 bases are shared with TRBD1. Germline values: CDR1 SEHNR, CDR2 FQNEAQ (reference sequence). V dropped 5 bases and J dropped 2; count of bases not matched to a gene: 2. The CDR3 has 15 residues. CDR3 sequence (DNA): TGTGCCAGCAGCCCGGGACAGGGGGCTGGAAACACCATATATTTT. As protein: CASSPGQGAGNTIYF.

The CDR3 coding sequence is TGTGCCAGCAGCTTTAGAGGACTCTATAATTCACCCCTCCACTTT. Translated, it gives CASSFRGLYNSPLHF. The chain couples TRBV13 to TRBJ1-6; no clear D. The CDR3 is 15 residues long. Trimming removed 3 bases from V and 3 bases from J, with 9 bases in between. Germline CDR1 and CDR2: PRHDT and FYEKMQ (reference sequence).